This T cell receptor (beta chain) appears in the sequencing data of a study of shared clonotypes between healthy human individuals. The V and J ends lost 3 bases and 6 bases, in that order; junction bases with no gene match: 3. The CDR3 runs 15 residues. CDR1 and CDR2 (germline): MGHRA, YSYEKL. This clone was seen a handful of times. Assay: immunoSEQ multiplex PCR; the TCRdb copy retains only in-frame clones and omits some. The sample holds 950,000 to 1,100,000 clones; around four fifths are singletons and the top ten take 1.2% to 1.5%. The receptor's source is a man aged 18 to 30 in good health. The sequencing sample was made of memory CD4+ T cells sorted from blood. Subset here: CD45RA-negative fraction. The J gene is TRBJ1-4, the V gene TRBV4-1; 11 nucleotides match TRBD1. The CDR3 bases are TGCGCCAGCAGCCAGGGGGGACAGGGGGATGAAAAACTGTTTTTT. Translated, it gives CASSQGGQGDEKLFF.